Here is one TCR beta chain with its context. The data stem from a study of control samples from healthy donors and cancer patients. The germline V gene encodes CDR1 SNHLY and CDR2 FYNNEI. Trimming took 5 bases from V and 1 from J, leaving 8 bases between them. The CDR3 covers 13 residues. The data were produced by immunoSEQ multiplex PCR, yet TCRdb's version contains in-frame clones alone and is incomplete. The sample has around 150,000 clones, about 86% seen once. The V and J genes are TRBV2 and TRBJ2-5; D might be TRBD1 (6 bases). Sequenced material: blood. The TCR sequence derives from a man aged 18 to 30 in good health. CDR3 amino acids: CASSKDSQETQYF. For the CDR3, the DNA is TGTGCCAGCAGTAAGGACAGCCAAGAGACCCAGTACTTC.